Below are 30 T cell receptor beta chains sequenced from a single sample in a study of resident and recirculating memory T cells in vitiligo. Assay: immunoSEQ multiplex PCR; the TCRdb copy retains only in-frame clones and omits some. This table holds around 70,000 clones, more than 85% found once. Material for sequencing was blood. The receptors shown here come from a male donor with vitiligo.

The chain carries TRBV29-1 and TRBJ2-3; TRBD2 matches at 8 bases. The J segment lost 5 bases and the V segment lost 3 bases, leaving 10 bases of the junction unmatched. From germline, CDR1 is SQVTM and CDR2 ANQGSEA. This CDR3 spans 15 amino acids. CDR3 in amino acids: CSVEGRGGARDTQYF. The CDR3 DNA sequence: TGCAGCGTTGAGGGCCGGGGGGGTGCAAGAGATACGCAGTATTTT.

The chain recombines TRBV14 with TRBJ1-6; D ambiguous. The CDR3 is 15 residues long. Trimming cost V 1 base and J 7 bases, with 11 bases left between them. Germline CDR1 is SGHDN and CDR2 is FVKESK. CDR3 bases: TGTGCCAGCAGCCAAGTAGGACTGATCAATTCACCCCTCCACTTT. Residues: CASSQVGLINSPLHF.

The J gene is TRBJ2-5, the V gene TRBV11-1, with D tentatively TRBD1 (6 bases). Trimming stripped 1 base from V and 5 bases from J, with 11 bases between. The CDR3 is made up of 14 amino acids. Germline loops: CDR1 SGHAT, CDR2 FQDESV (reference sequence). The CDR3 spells CASSLVWGRETQYF. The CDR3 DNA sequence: TGTGCCAGCAGCTTAGTTTGGGGGCGGGAGACCCAGTACTTC.

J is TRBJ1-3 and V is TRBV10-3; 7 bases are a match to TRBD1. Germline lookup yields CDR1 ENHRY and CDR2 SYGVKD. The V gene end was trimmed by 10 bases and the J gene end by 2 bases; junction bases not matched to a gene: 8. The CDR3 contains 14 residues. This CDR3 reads CASDPGQPGNTIYF. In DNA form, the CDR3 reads TGTGCCAGCGACCCGGGACAGCCTGGAAACACCATATATTTT.

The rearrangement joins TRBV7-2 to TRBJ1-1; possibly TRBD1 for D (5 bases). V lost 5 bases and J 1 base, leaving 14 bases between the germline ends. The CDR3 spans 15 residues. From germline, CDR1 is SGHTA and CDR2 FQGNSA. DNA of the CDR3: TGTGCCAGCAGCCCCCCGAACAGGCGGAACACTGAAGCTTTCTTT. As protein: CASSPPNRRNTEAFF. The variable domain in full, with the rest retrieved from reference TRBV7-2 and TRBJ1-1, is GAGVSQSPSNKVTEKGKDVELRCDPISGHTALYWYRQSLGQGLEFLIYFQGNSAPDKSGLPSDRFSAERTGGSVSTLTIQRTQQEDSAVYLCASSPPNRRNTEAFFGQGTRLTVV.

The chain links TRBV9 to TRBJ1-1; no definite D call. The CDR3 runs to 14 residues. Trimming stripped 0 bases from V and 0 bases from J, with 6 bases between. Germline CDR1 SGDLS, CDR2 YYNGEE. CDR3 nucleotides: TGTGCCAGCAGCGTAGGCAGAATGAACACTGAAGCTTTCTTT. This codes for CASSVGRMNTEAFF. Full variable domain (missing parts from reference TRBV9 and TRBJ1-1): DSGVTQTPKHLITATGQRVTLRCSPRSGDLSVYWYQQSLDQGLQFLIQYYNGEERAKGNILERFSAQQFPDLHSELNLSSLELGDSALYFCASSVGRMNTEAFFGQGTRLTVV.

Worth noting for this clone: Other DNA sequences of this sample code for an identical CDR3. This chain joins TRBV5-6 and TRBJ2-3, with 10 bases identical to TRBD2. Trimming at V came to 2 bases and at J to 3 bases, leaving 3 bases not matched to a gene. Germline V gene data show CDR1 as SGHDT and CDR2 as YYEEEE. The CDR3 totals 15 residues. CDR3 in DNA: TGTGCCAGCAGCTTCTTAGCGGGGGGTACAGATACGCAGTATTTT. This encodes CASSFLAGGTDTQYF.

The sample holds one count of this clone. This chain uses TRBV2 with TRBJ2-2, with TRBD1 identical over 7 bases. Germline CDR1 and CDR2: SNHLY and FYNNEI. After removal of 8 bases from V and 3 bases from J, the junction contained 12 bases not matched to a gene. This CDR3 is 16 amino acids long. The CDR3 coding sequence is TGTGCCAGCGTCCAACAAGGGGGCGCATACACCGGGGAGCTGTTTTTT. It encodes CASVQQGGAYTGELFF.

CDR3 DNA: TGTGCCAGCGGGACTAGCGGGGGGACCCAGTACTTC. Encoded protein: CASGTSGGTQYF. The chain combines TRBV19 with TRBJ2-5; 14 bases match TRBD2. The CDR3 length is 12 residues. The V gene end was trimmed by 9 bases and the J gene end by 7 bases; junction bases not matched to a gene: 1. Germline assignment: CDR1 LNHDA and CDR2 SQIVND (reference sequence).

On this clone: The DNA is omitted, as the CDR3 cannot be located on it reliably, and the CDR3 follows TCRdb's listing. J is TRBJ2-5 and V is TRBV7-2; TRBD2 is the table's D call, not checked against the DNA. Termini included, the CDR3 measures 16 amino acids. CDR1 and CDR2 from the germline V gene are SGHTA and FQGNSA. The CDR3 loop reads CASSTSAGVRQETQYF.

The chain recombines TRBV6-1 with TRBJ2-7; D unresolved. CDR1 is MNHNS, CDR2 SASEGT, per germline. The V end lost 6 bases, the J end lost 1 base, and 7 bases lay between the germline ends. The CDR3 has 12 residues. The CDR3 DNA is TGTGCCAGCAGCCCCAGATCCTACGAGCAGTACTTC. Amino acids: CASSPRSYEQYF.

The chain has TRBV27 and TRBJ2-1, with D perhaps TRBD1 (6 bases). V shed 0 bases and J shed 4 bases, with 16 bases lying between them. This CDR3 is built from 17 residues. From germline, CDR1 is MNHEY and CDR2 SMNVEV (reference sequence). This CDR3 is CASSLSLGAPGYNEQFF. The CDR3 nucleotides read TGTGCCAGCAGTTTATCGCTGGGGGCGCCGGGGTACAATGAGCAGTTCTTC.

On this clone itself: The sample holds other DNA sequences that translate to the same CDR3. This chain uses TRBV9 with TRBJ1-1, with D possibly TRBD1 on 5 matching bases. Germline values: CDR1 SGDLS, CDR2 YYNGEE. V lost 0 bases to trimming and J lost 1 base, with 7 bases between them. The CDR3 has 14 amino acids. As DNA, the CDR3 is TGTGCCAGCAGCGTAGGTCAGGGGAACACTGAAGCTTTCTTT. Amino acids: CASSVGQGNTEAFF.

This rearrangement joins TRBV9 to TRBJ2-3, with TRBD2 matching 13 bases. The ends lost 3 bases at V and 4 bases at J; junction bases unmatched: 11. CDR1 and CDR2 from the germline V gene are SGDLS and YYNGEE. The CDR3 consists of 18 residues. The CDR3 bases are TGTGCCAGCAGCGCCAGAGCCGGGACTAGCGGGGTGTCAGATACGCAGTATTTT. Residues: CASSARAGTSGVSDTQYF.

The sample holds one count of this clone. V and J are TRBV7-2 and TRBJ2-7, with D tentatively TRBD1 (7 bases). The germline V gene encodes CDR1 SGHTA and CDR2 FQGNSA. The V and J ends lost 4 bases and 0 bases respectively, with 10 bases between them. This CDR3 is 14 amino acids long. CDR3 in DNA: TGTGCCAGCAGCTCGCAGGGGGGCTCCTACGAGCAGTACTTC. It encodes CASSSQGGSYEQYF.

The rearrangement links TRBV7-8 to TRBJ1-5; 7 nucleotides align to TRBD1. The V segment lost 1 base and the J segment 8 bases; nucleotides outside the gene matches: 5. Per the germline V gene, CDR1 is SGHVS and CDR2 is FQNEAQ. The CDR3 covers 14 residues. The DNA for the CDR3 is TGTGCCAGCAGCTTAGTGGGACAGCTGGAGCCCCAGCATTTT. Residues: CASSLVGQLEPQHF.

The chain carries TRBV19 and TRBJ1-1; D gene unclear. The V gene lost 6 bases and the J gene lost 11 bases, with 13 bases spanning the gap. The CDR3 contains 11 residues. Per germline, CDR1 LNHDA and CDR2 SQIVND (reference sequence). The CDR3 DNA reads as TGTGCCAGTAGCCAACTCTGGGCGGCTTTCTTT. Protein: CASSQLWAAFF.

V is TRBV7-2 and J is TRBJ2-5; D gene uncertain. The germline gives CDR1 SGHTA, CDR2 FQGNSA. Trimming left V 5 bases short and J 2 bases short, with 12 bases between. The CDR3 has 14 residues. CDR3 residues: CASSRDTGQETQYF. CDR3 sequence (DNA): TGTGCCAGCAGCCGTGACACCGGTCAAGAGACCCAGTACTTC. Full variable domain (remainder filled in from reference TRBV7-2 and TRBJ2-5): GAGVSQSPSNKVTEKGKDVELRCDPISGHTALYWYRQSLGQGLEFLIYFQGNSAPDKSGLPSDRFSAERTGGSVSTLTIQRTQQEDSAVYLCASSRDTGQETQYFGPGTRLLVL.

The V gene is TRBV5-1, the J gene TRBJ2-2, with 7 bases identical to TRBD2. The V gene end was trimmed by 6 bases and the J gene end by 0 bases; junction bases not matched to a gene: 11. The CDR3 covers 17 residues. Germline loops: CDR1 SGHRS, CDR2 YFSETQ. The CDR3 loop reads CASTSAAGGSNTGELFF. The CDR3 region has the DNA TGCGCCAGCACCTCGGCGGCCGGGGGGTCGAACACCGGGGAGCTGTTTTTT.

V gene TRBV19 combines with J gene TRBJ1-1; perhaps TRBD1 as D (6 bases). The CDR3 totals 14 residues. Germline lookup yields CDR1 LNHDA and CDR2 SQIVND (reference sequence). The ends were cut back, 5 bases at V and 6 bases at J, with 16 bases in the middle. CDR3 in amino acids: CASSFSRGAPEAFF. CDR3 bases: TGTGCCAGTAGTTTCAGTCGGGGGGCCCCTGAAGCTTTCTTT.

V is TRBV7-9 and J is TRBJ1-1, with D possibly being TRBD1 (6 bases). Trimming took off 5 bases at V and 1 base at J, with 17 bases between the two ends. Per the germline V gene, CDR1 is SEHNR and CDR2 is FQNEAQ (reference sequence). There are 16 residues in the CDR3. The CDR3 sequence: CASSPHHRESNTEAFF. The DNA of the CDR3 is TGTGCCAGCAGCCCGCACCACAGGGAATCGAACACTGAAGCTTTCTTT. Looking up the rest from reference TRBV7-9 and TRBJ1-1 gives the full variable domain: DTGVSQNPRHKITKRGQNVTFRCDPISEHNRLYWYRQTLGQGPEFLTYFQNEAQLEKSRLLSDRFSAERPKGSFSTLEIQRTEQGDSAMYLCASSPHHRESNTEAFFGQGTRLTVV.

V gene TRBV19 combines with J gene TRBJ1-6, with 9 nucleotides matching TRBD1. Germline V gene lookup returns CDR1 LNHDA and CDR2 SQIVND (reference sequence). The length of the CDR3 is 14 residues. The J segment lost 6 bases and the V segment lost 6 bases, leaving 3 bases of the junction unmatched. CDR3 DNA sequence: TGTGCCAGTAGCCAGACAGGGGGTAATTCACCCCTCCACTTT. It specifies CASSQTGGNSPLHF. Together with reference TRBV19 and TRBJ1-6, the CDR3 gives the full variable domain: DGGITQSPKYLFRKEGQNVTLSCEQNLNHDAMYWYRQDPGQGLRLIYYSQIVNDFQKGDIAEGYSVSREKKESFPLTVTSAQKNPTAFYLCASSQTGGNSPLHFGNGTRLTVT.

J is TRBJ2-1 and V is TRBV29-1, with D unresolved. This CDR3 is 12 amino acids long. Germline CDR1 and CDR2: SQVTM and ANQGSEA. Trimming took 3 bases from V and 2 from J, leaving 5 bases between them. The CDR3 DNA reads TGCAGCGTTGATTGGCCCTACAATGAGCAGTTCTTC. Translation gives CSVDWPYNEQFF.

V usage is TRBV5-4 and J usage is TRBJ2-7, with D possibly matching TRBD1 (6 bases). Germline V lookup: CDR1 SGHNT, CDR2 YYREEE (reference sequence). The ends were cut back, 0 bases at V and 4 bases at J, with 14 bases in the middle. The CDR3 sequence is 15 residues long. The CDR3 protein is CASSLEQGGRYEQYF. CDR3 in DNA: TGTGCCAGCAGCTTGGAACAGGGTGGCCGATACGAGCAGTACTTC.

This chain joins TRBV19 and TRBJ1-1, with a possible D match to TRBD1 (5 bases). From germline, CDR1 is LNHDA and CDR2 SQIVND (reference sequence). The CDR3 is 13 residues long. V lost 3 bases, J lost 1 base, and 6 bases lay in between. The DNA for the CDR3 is TGTGCCAGTAGTATCACAGGGAACACTGAAGCTTTCTTT. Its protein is CASSITGNTEAFF.

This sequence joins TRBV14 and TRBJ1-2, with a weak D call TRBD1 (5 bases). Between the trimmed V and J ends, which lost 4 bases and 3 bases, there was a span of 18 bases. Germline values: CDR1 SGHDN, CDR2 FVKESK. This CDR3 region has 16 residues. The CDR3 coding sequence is TGTGCCAGCAGCCGCCTAAGGGTCCAGGGCGACTATGGCTACACCTTC. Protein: CASSRLRVQGDYGYTF.

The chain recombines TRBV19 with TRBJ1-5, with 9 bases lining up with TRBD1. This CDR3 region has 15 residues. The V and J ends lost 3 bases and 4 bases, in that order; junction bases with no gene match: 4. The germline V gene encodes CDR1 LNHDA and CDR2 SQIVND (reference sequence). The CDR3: CASSIGTGSNQPQHF. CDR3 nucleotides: TGTGCCAGTAGTATCGGGACAGGGAGTAATCAGCCCCAGCATTTT.

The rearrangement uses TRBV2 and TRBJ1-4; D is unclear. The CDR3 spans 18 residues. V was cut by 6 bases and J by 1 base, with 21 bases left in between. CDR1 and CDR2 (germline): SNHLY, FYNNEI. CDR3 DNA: TGTGCCAGCAGGACAAAAAAATCGGTTCAGGAAACTAATGAAAAACTGTTTTTT. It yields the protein CASRTKKSVQETNEKLFF.

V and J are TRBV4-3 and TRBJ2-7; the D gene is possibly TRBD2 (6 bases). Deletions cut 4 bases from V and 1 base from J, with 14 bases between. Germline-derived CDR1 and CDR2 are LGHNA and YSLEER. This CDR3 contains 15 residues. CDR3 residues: CASSPAGGGSYEQYF. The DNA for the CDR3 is TGCGCCAGCAGCCCCGCGGGTGGGGGGTCCTACGAGCAGTACTTC.

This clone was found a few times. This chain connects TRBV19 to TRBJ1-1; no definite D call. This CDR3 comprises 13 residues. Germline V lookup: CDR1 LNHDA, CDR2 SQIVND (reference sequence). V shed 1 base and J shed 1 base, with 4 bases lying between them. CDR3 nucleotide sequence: TGTGCCAGTAGTATAGGACAGAACACTGAAGCTTTCTTT. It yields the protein CASSIGQNTEAFF.